One TCR beta chain is described in this entry. Its specificity is not known. CDR3 length: 16 residues. From germline, CDR1 is LNHNV and CDR2 YYDKDF (reference sequence). Trimming pared 0 bases from V and 3 bases from J, leaving 12 bases between. This sample is drawn from a study of cytomegalovirus exposure and HLA in healthy donors. The study's findings and limits: For most subjects, TCR beta sequences were reported to predict HLA-A and HLA-B alleles with accuracy. Another analysis was done later, and it associated approximately 17,000 TCR beta sequences with HLA alleles at 0.05 false discovery rate. An assumption of roughly uniform sequencing depth across donors underlay the presence/absence analyses.

The study ran its PCR with 60 Vbeta and 13 Jbeta primers. Some clones are missing from TCRdb's copy, which holds only in-frame ones; the method was immunoSEQ multiplex PCR. The sample contains around 220,000 clones, 65% to 90% of which appear only once. The TCR was taken from a girl between 5 and 17 years old in good health and CMV-seronegative. The gene calls are TRBV15 and TRBJ1-5; perhaps TRBD1 as D (5 bases). Sequencing was performed on PBMCs. CDR3 nucleotides: TGTGCCACCAGCAGAGAAAGTCCAGGGCTCAATCAGCCCCAGCATTTT. This codes for CATSRESPGLNQPQHF.